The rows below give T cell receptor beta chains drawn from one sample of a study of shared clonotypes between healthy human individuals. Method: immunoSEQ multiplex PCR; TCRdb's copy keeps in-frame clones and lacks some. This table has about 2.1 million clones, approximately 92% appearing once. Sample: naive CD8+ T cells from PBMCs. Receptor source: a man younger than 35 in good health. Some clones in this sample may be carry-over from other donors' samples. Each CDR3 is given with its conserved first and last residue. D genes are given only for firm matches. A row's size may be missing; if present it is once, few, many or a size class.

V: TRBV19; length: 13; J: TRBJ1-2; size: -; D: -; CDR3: CATKPVQAEGYTF; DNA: TGTGCCACCAAACCGGTGCAGGCGGAAGGCTACACCTTC
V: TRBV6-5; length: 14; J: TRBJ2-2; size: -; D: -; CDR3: CASSQGPYTGELFF; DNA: TGTGCCAGCAGTCAGGGGCCCTACACCGGGGAGCTGTTTTTT
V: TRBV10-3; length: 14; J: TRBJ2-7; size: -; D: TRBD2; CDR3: CAISDGEGGRGLYF; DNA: TGTGCCATCAGTGATGGTGAGGGCGGGAGAGGACTGTACTTC
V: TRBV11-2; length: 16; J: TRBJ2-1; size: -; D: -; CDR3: CASSLGPDLSYNEQFF; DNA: TGTGCCAGCAGCTTAGGGCCGGACTTGTCCTACAATGAGCAGTTCTTC
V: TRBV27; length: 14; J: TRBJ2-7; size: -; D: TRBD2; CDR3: CASSLGAGGYEQYF; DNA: TGTGCCAGCAGTTTAGGAGCGGGAGGTTACGAGCAGTACTTC
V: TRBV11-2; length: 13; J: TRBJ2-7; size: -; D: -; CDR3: CASSLMESHEQYF; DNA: TGTGCCAGCAGCTTAATGGAATCCCACGAGCAGTACTTC
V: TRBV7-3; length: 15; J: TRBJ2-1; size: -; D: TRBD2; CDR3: CASSLGTSGDNEQFF; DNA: TGTGCCAGCAGCTTGGGGACTAGCGGAGACAATGAGCAGTTCTTC
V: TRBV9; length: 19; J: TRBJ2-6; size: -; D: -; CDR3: CASSVDRDTGVAGANVLTF; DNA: TGTGCCAGCAGCGTAGACCGTGATACGGGGGTGGCTGGGGCCAACGTCCTGACTTTC
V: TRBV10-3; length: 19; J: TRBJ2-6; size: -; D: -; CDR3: CAISEPPPDWSSGANVLTF; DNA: TGTGCCATCAGTGAACCGCCGCCTGACTGGTCCTCTGGGGCCAACGTCCTGACTTTC
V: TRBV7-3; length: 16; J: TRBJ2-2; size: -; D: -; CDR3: CASSYLGGLNTGELFF; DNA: TGTGCCAGCAGCTACCTAGGGGGACTGAACACCGGGGAGCTGTTTTTT
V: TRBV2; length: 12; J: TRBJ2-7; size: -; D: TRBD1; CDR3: CASRQQGYEQYF; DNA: TGTGCCAGCAGACAACAGGGGTACGAGCAGTACTTC
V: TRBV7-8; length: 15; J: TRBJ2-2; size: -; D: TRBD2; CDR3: CASSLYAGDTGELFF; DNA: TGTGCCAGCAGCTTATATGCGGGGGACACCGGGGAGCTGTTTTTT
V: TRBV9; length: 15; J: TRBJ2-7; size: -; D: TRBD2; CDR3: CASSVGLAGGYEQYF; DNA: TGTGCCAGCAGCGTTGGACTAGCGGGAGGTTACGAGCAGTACTTC
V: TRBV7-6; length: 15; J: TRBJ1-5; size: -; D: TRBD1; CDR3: CASSPGQGPHQPQHF; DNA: TGTGCCAGCAGCCCGGGACAGGGTCCGCATCAGCCCCAGCATTTT
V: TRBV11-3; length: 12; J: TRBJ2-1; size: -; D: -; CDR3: CASSSQRNEQFF; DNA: TGTGCCAGCAGCTCACAGAGGAATGAGCAGTTCTTC
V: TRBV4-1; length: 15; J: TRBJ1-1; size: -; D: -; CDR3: CASSQAPGMNTEAFF; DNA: TGCGCCAGCAGCCAAGCGCCGGGCATGAACACTGAAGCTTTCTTT
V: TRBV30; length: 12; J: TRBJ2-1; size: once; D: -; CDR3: CAWTNNRYEQFF; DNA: TGTGCCTGGACCAATAATCGGTATGAGCAGTTCTTC
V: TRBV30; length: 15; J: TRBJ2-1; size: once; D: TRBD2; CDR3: CAWTSTSGGYNEQFF; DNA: TGTGCCTGGACCTCGACTAGCGGGGGGTACAATGAGCAGTTCTTC
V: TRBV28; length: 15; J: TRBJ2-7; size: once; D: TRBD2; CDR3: CASSLAPGGGHEQYF; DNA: TGTGCCAGCAGTTTAGCCCCCGGGGGGGGCCACGAGCAGTACTTC
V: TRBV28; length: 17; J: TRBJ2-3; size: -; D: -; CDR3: CASSLPTSGRREDTQYF; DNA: TGTGCCAGCAGTCTCCCGACCAGCGGCAGAAGAGAAGATACGCAGTATTTT
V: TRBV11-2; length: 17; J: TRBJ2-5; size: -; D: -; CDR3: CASSRQDRVPLGETQYF; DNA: TGTGCCAGCAGCCGACAGGACCGGGTGCCTCTAGGGGAGACCCAGTACTTC
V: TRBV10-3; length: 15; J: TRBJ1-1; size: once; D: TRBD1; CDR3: CAISEPDRGDTEAFF; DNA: TGTGCCATCAGTGAACCCGACAGGGGGGACACTGAAGCTTTCTTT
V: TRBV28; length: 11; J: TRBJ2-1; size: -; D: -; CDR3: CASALANEQFF; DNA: TGTGCCAGCGCACTAGCCAATGAGCAGTTCTTC
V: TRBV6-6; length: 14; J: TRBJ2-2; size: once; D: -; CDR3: CASSYRTNTGELFF; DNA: TGTGCCAGCAGTTACAGAACGAACACCGGGGAGCTGTTTTTT
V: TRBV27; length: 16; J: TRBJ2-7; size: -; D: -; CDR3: CASSLVSSGYSYEQYF; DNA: TGTGCCAGCAGTTTGGTCAGTTCAGGGTATAGCTACGAGCAGTACTTC
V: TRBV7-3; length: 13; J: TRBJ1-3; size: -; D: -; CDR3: CASIRVAGNTIYF; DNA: TGTGCCAGCATAAGGGTGGCTGGAAACACCATATATTTT
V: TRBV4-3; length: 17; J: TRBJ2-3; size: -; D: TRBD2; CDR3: CASSQAIAGIYTDTQYF; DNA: TGCGCCAGCAGCCAGGCAATAGCGGGGATATACACAGATACGCAGTATTTT
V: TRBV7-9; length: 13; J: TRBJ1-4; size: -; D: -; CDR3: CASEQTPNEKLFF; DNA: TGTGCAAGCGAGCAGACACCAAATGAAAAACTGTTTTTT
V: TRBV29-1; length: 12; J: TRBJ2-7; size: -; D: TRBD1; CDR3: CSVLDRANEQYF; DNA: TGCAGCGTCCTCGACAGGGCAAACGAGCAGTACTTC
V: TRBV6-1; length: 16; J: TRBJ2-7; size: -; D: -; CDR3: CASSEAYPQGSYEQYF; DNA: TGTGCCAGCAGTGAAGCGTACCCCCAGGGTTCCTACGAGCAGTACTTC
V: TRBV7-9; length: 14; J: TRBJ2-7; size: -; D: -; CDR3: CASSVGVGVDEQYF; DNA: TGTGCCAGCAGCGTAGGGGTGGGAGTGGACGAGCAGTACTTC
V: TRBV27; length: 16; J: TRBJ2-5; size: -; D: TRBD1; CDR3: CASRIGTGGLQETQYF; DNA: TGTGCCAGCAGGATAGGGACAGGGGGCCTCCAAGAGACCCAGTACTTC
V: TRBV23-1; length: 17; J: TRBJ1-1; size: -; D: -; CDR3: CASSQSGLKIGNTEAFF; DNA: TGCGCCAGCAGTCAATCTGGACTGAAGATAGGGAACACTGAAGCTTTCTTT
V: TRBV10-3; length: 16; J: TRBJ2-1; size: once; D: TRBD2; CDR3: CAISEKPSGSIYEQFF; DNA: TGTGCCATCAGCGAAAAACCTAGCGGGAGTATTTATGAGCAGTTCTTC
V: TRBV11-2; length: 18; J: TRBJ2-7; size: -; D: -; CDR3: CASSAKTDTTLRFYEQYF; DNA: TGTGCCAGCAGCGCCAAGACAGATACAACCCTGAGGTTTTACGAGCAGTACTTC
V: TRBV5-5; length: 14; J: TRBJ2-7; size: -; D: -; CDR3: CASSPPAGSYEQYF; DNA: TGTGCCAGCAGCCCCCCGGCAGGCTCCTACGAGCAGTACTTC
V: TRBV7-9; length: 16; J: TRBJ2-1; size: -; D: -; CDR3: CASSPSAGSSYNEQFF; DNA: TGTGCCAGCAGCCCTAGTGCGGGGAGCTCCTACAATGAGCAGTTCTTC
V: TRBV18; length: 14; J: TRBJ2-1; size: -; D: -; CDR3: CASSPGLGGSMQFF; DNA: TGTGCCAGCTCACCGGGGCTAGGAGGGAGCATGCAGTTCTTC
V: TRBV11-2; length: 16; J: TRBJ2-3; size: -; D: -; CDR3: CAPLDFRVALRYTQYF; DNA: TGTGCCCCCCTAGATTTCCGGGTAGCCCTTAGGTATACGCAGTATTTT
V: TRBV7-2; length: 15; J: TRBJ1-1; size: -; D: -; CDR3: CASSLATGRVTEAFF; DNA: TGTGCCAGCAGCTTAGCCACAGGGCGTGTCACTGAAGCTTTCTTT
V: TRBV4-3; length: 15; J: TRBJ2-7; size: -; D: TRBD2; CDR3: CASSQELAASYEQYF; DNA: TGCGCCAGCAGCCAAGAACTAGCGGCATCCTACGAGCAGTACTTC